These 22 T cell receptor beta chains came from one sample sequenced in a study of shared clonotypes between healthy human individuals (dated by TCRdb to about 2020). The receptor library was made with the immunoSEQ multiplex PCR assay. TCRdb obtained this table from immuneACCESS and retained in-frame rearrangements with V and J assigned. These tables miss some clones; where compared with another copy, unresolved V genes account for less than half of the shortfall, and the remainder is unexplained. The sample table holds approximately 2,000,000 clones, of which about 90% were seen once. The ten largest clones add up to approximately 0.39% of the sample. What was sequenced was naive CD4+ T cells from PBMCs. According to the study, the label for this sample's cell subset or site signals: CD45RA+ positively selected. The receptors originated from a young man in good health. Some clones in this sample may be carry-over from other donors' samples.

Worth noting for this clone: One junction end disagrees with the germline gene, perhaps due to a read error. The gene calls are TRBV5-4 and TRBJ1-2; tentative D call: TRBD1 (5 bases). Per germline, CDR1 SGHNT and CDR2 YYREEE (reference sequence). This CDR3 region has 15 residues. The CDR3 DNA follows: TGTGCCAGCAGCTTGGGGGGGGATGCTAATTATGGCTACACCTTC. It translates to CASSLGGDANYGYTF.

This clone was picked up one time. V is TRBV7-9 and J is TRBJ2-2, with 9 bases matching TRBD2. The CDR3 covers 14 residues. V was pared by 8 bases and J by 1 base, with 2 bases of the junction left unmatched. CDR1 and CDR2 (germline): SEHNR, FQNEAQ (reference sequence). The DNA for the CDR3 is TGTGCCAGCTCTAGCGGGGTGAACACCGGGGAGCTGTTTTTT. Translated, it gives CASSSGVNTGELFF.

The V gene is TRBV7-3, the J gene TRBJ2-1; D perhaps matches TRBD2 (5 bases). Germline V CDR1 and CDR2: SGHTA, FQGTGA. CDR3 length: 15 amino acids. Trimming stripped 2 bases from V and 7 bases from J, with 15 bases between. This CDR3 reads CASSLRGSPPNEQFF. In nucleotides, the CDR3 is TGTGCCAGCAGCTTACGCGGGTCCCCCCCTAATGAGCAGTTCTTC.

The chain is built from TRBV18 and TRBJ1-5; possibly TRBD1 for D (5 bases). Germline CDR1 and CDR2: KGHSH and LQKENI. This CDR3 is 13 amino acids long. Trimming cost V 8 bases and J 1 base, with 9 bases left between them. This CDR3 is CASTRDSNQPQHF. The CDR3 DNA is TGTGCCAGCACCCGGGACAGCAATCAGCCCCAGCATTTT.

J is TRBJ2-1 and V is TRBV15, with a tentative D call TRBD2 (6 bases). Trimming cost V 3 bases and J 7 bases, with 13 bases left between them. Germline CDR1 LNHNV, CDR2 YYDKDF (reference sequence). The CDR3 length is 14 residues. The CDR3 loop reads CATSRTSKRNEQFF. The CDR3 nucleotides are TGTGCCACCAGCAGGACTAGTAAACGGAATGAGCAGTTCTTC.

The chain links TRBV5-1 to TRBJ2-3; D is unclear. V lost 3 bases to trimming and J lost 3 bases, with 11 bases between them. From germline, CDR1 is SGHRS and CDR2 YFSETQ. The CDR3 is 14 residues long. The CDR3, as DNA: TGCGCCAGCAGCTCTGTCGTCGAGACAGATACGCAGTATTTT. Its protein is CASSSVVETDTQYF.

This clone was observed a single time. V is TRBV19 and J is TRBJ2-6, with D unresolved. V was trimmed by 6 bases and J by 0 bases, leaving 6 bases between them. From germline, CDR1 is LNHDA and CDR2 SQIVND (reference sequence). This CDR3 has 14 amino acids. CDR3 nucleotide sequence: TGTGCCAGTAGGGAAAGCTCTGGGGCCAACGTCCTGACTTTC. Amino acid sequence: CASRESSGANVLTF.

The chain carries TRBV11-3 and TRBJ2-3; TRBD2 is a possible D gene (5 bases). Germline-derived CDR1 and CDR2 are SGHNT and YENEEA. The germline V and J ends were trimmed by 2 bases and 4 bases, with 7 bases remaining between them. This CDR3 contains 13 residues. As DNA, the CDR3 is TGTGCCAGCAGCTTAAGCGGAGCAGATACGCAGTATTTT. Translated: CASSLSGADTQYF.

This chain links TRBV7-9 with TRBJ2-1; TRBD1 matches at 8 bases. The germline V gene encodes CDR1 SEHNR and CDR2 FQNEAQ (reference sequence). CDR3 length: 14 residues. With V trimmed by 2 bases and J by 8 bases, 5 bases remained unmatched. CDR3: CASSLRQGSDEQFF. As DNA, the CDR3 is TGTGCCAGCAGCTTACGACAGGGGTCCGATGAGCAGTTCTTC.

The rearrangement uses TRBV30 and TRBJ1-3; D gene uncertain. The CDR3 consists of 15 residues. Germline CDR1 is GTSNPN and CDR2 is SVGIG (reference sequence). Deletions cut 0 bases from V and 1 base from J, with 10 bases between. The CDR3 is CAWSVSPRSGNTIYF. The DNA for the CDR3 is TGTGCCTGGAGTGTATCCCCACGGTCTGGAAACACCATATATTTT.

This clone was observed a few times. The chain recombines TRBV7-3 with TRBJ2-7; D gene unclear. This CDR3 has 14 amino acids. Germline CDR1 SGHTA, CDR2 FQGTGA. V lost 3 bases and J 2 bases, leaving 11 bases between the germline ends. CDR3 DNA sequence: TGTGCCAGCAGCTTCGGGCCTCCCCCCTACGAGCAGTACTTC. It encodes CASSFGPPPYEQYF.

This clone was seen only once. The CDR3, as DNA: TGTGCCAGCAGGAGCAGGGTGAGTGACGAGCAGTACTTC. It yields the protein CASRSRVSDEQYF. This rearrangement joins TRBV6-5 to TRBJ2-7; possibly TRBD1 for D (5 bases). Germline values: CDR1 MNHEY, CDR2 SVGAGI. CDR3 length: 13 amino acids. Trimming stripped 6 bases from V and 5 bases from J, with 14 bases between.

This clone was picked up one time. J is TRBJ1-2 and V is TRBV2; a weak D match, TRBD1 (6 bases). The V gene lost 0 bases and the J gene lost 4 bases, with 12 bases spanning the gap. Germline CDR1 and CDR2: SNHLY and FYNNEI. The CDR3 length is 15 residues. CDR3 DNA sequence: TGTGCCAGCAGTGAAGCCTTCGGGGGCGGCTATGGCTACACCTTC. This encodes CASSEAFGGGYGYTF.

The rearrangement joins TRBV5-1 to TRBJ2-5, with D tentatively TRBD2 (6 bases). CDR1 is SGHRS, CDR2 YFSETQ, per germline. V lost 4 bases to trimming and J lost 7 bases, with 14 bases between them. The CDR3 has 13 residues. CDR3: CASSQGPEGTQYF. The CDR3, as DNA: TGCGCCAGCAGCCAGGGACCGGAGGGGACCCAGTACTTC.

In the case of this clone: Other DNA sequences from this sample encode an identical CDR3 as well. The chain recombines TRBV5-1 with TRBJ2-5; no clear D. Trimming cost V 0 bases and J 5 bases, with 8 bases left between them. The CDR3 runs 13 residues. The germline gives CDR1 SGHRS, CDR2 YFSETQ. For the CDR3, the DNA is TGCGCCAGCAGCTTGGGCCAAGGCGAGACCCAGTACTTC. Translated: CASSLGQGETQYF.

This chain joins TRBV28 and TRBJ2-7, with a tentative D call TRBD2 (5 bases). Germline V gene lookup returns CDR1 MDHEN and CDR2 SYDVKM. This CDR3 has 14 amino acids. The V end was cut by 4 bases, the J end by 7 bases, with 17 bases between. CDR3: CASSSPARRGEQYF. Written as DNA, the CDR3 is TGTGCCAGCAGTTCCCCTGCCAGGCGCGGGGAGCAGTACTTC.

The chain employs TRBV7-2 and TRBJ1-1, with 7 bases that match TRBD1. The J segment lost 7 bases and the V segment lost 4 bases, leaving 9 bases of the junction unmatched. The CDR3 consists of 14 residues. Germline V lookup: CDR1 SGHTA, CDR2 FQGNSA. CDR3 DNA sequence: TGTGCCAGCAGCTCAAACAGGGGCCTAAGTGAAGCTTTCTTT. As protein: CASSSNRGLSEAFF.

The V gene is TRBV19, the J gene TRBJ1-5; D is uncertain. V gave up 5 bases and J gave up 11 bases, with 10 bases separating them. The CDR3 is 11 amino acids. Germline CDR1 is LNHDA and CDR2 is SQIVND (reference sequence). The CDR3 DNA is TGTGCCAGTAGTTCCCAGGTAACCCAGCATTTT. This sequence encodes CASSSQVTQHF.

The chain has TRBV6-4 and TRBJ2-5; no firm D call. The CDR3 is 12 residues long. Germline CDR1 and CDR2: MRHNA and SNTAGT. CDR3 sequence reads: CACRDLQETQYF. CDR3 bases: TGTGCTTGCCGAGACCTCCAAGAGACCCAGTACTTC.

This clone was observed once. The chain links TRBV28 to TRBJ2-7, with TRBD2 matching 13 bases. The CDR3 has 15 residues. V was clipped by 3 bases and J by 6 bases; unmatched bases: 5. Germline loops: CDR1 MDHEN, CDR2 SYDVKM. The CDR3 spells CASSFGTSGIREQYF. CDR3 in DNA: TGTGCCAGCAGTTTTGGGACTAGCGGGATTCGCGAGCAGTACTTC. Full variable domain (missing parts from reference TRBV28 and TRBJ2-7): DVKVTQSSRYLVKRTGEKVFLECVQDMDHENMFWYRQDPGLGLRLIYFSYDVKMKEKGDIPEGYSVSREKKERFSLILESASTNQTSMYLCASSFGTSGIREQYFGPGTRLTVT.

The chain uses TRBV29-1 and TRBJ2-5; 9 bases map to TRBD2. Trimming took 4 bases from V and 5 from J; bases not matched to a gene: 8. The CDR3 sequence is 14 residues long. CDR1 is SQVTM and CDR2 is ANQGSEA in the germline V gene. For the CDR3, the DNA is TGCAGCGTTGTGGGAGCGGGAGGAGTGGAGACCCAGTACTTC. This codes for CSVVGAGGVETQYF.

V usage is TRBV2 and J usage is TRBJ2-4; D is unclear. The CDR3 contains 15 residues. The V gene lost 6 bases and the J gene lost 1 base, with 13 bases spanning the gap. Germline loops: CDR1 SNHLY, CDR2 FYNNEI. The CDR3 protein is CASSGPAGAKNIQYF. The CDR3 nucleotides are TGTGCCAGCAGCGGACCGGCCGGCGCCAAAAACATTCAGTACTTC.